The 19 T cell receptor beta chains below were found in one sample sequenced in a study of glioma-infiltrating T cells. The iRepertoire nested amplicon-rescue multiplex PCR amplified TCR alpha and beta CDR3s from RNA. From the multiplex PCR reads, TCRdb called clonotypes with MiXCR, one entry per CDR3 protein. The repertoire holds around 190,000 distinct CDR3 sequences, with over 40% as singletons. The specimen was glioma tissue, nonneoplastic brain tissue, or PBMCs (not recorded which). These receptors came from a human donor with low-grade glioma or glioblastoma, undergoing nonglioma brain surgery, or in good health (not recorded which).

This clonotype was seen a handful of times. The J gene is TRBJ2-3, the V gene TRBV2; 14 bases map to TRBD2. Germline values: CDR1 SNHLY, CDR2 FYNNEI. With 10 bases clipped from V and 6 bases from J, the junction kept 6 bases outside the gene matches. CDR3 length equals 14 residues. The DNA for the CDR3 is TGTGCCAAAGGACTAGCGGGAGGTGGTGATACGCAGTATTTT. Its translation: CAKGLAGGGDTQYF.

The chain combines TRBV5-4 with TRBJ2-2; 9 bases match TRBD2. The CDR3 extends over 19 amino acids. V lost 4 bases, J lost 0 bases, and 13 bases stayed unmatched. CDR1 and CDR2 (germline): SGHNT, YYREEE (reference sequence). This CDR3 is CASSMGGFSGGANTGELFF. CDR3 in DNA: TGTGCCAGCAGCATGGGAGGGTTTAGCGGGGGCGCGAACACCGGGGAGCTGTTTTTT.

Of note for this clonotype: Possible read error: a much larger clone is one base away. The V call is TRBV7-3, the J call TRBJ2-5, with unresolved D. The CDR3 is 12 amino acids. Germline CDR1 SGHTA, CDR2 FQGTGA. The DNA of the CDR3 is TGTGCCAGGAGCTCGTTGGAGGAGACCCAGTACTTC. Protein: CARSSLEETQYF.

This clonotype has ten or more counts. The chain combines TRBV6-1 with TRBJ2-1, with 14 bases aligning to TRBD2. Looked up from germline, CDR1 is MNHNS and CDR2 is SASEGT. This CDR3 spans 17 amino acids. V lost 6 bases and J lost 3; bases outside the gene matches: 7. The CDR3 DNA reads as TGTGCCAGCAGGGGGACTAGCGGGAGCGTTATCTACAATGAGCAGTTCTTC. Encoded protein: CASRGTSGSVIYNEQFF.

This clonotype was seen only a few times. A much larger clonotype is one base distant, so this may be a read error. The CDR3 region is CASSFEDINEQFF. In DNA, the CDR3 is TGTGCCAGCAGTTTTGAGGATATCAATGAGCAGTTCTTC. The chain couples TRBV28 to TRBJ2-1, with D unclear. The V end lost 3 bases, the J end lost 6 bases, and 9 bases lay between the germline ends. Germline-derived CDR1 and CDR2 are MDHEN and SYDVKM. This CDR3 comprises 13 residues.

This clonotype was observed a few times. The gene calls are TRBV4-1 and TRBJ2-2; D uncertain. The CDR3 extends over 14 amino acids. V lost 5 bases and J lost 6, with 13 bases in between. CDR1 MGHRA and CDR2 YSYEKL come from the germline V gene. The CDR3 region is CASSSSLGAGELFF. In nucleotides, the CDR3 is TGCGCCAGCAGCTCTTCCCTTGGGGCCGGGGAGCTGTTTTTT.

Worth noting for this clonotype: A clone one base away is much larger, so this may be a read error. The chain joins TRBV3-1 to TRBJ2-7; no definite D call. Germline CDR1 and CDR2: LGHDT and YNNKEL (reference sequence). This CDR3 is built from 12 residues. Trimming stripped 6 bases from V and 5 bases from J, with 11 bases between. The CDR3 coding sequence is TGTGCCAGCAGAGAGTCGCTGCACGAGCAGTACTTC. Its translation: CASRESLHEQYF.

This chain joins TRBV29-1 and TRBJ2-2, with TRBD2 identical over 9 bases. The CDR3 totals 14 residues. Per the germline V gene, CDR1 is SQVTM and CDR2 is ANQGSEA. With 3 bases clipped from V and 13 bases from J, the junction kept 12 bases outside the gene matches. The CDR3 sequence is CSVEAVAGDNRLFF. DNA of the CDR3: TGCAGCGTTGAGGCGGTAGCGGGAGATAATAGGCTGTTTTTT.

For this clonotype: A much larger clone is a single base away; this may be a read error. The J gene is TRBJ2-6, the V gene TRBV20-1, with D unresolved. The CDR3 sequence is 14 residues long. CDR1 and CDR2 from the germline V gene are DFQATT and SNEGSKA (reference sequence). Trimming removed 2 bases at V and 5 bases at J, with 10 bases between. CDR3 sequence reads: CSARPSPWANVLTF. The CDR3 region has the DNA TGCAGTGCTAGACCATCCCCGTGGGCCAACGTCCTGACTTTC.

In its sample, this clonotype was seen many times. V and J are TRBV20-1 and TRBJ2-3; D may be TRBD2 (5 bases). The CDR3 totals 13 residues. Trimming stripped 0 bases from V and 6 bases from J, with 10 bases between. Germline lookup yields CDR1 DFQATT and CDR2 SNEGSKA (reference sequence). The CDR3 sequence: CSARDGSRDTQYF. CDR3 in DNA: TGCAGTGCTAGAGATGGGAGCCGGGATACGCAGTATTTT.

For the CDR3, the DNA is TGTGCCAGTAGTATTGGGAGCACAGATACGCAGTATTTT. Its protein is CASSIGSTDTQYF. The chain has TRBV19 and TRBJ2-3; D remains unclear. Germline V lookup: CDR1 LNHDA, CDR2 SQIVND (reference sequence). The CDR3 consists of 13 residues. Trimming removed 3 bases at V and 0 bases at J, with 4 bases between.

As for this clonotype: Given a much more abundant clone one base away, this may be a read error. The chain carries TRBV7-2 and TRBJ2-7; TRBD1 matches at 10 bases. Germline lookup yields CDR1 SGHTA and CDR2 FQGNSA. The CDR3 is made up of 15 amino acids. The V segment lost 4 bases and the J segment 5 bases; nucleotides outside the gene matches: 8. CDR3 sequence reads: CASSSSQGQGNEQYF. The CDR3 DNA follows: TGTGCCAGCAGCTCATCACAGGGACAGGGGAACGAGCAGTACTTC.

This clonotype was counted between two and nine times. V usage is TRBV20-1 and J usage is TRBJ2-7; possible D gene TRBD1, 6 bases. CDR1 DFQATT and CDR2 SNEGSKA come from the germline V gene (reference sequence). The CDR3 is 18 residues long. The ends were cut back, 6 bases at V and 0 bases at J, with 27 bases in the middle. The CDR3 coding sequence is TGCAGTGCCACTGGGACATCCCTTGTGGCTACCGCCTCCTACGAGCAGTACTTC. It yields the protein CSATGTSLVATASYEQYF.

In this sample, this clonotype turned up a few times. The chain joins TRBV29-1 to TRBJ2-3; the match to TRBD2 covers 11 bases. CDR1 is SQVTM, CDR2 ANQGSEA, per germline. Germline trimming cut 8 bases from V and 5 bases from J; bases unmatched to any gene: 12. The CDR3 is made up of 15 amino acids. DNA of the CDR3: TGCAGCACCCCTGGCCTAGCGGGAGGTGAAGATACGCAGTATTTT. This sequence encodes CSTPGLAGGEDTQYF.

This clonotype appeared many times. The V and J genes are TRBV7-2 and TRBJ2-3, with a weak D call TRBD1 (6 bases). CDR1 and CDR2 from the germline V gene are SGHTA and FQGNSA. V lost 3 bases, J lost 4 bases, and 17 bases lay in between. This CDR3 has 16 amino acids. CDR3 sequence (DNA): TGTGCCAGCAGCTTCAGGACAGTTCTTGGGGCAGATACGCAGTATTTT. This gives the protein CASSFRTVLGADTQYF.

Many counts were recorded for this clonotype. This chain uses TRBV15 with TRBJ2-5; D call uncertain. CDR3 length: 14 residues. Germline V lookup: CDR1 LNHNV, CDR2 YYDKDF (reference sequence). V was shortened by 4 bases and J by 0 bases, with 9 bases between the two germline ends. DNA for the CDR3: TGTGCCACCAGCATCGACTTGTACCAAGAGACCCAGTACTTC. It yields the protein CATSIDLYQETQYF.

Comments on this clonotype: This may be a read error, as it is one base from a much larger clone. The chain uses TRBV28 and TRBJ2-1; 9 bases map to TRBD2. CDR3 length equals 15 residues. Per the germline V gene, CDR1 is MDHEN and CDR2 is SYDVKM. CDR3 sequence (DNA): TGTGCCATCAGTTTAATAGCGGGAGATGGAAATGAGCAGTTCTTC. Amino acid sequence: CAISLIAGDGNEQFF.

This clonotype was counted once. The junction does not match germline at one end; this may be a read error. The chain has TRBV3-1 and TRBJ2-1; D is unresolved. From germline, CDR1 is LGHDT and CDR2 YNNKEL (reference sequence). This CDR3 has 15 residues. CDR3 in amino acids: CASSRATHLYSEQFF. In DNA form, the CDR3 reads TGTGCCAGCAGCCGAGCGACTCACCTCTACAGTGAGCAGTTCTTC.

This clonotype appeared a single time. This may arise from a read error, as a much more abundant clone is one base away. The J gene is TRBJ1-6, the V gene TRBV12-3 or TRBV12-4; D remains ambiguous. The CDR3 extends over 14 amino acids. In DNA, the CDR3 is TGCGCCAGCAGTGTCGGGGTCCATAATTCACCCCTCCACTTT. It yields the protein CASSVGVHNSPLHF.